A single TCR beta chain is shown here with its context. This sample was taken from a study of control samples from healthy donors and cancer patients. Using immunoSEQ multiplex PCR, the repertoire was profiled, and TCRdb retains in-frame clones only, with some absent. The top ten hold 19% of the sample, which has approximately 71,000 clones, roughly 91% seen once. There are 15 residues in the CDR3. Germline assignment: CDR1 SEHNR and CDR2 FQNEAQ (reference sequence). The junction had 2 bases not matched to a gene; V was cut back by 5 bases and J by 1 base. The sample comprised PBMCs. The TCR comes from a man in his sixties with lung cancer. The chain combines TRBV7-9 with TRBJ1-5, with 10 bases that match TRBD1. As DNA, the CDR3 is TGTGCCAGCAGCCGGACAGGGGGAAGCAATCAGCCCCAGCATTTT. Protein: CASSRTGGSNQPQHF.